This is a list of T cell receptor beta chains from one sample in a study of graft-versus-host responses after intestinal transplantation. The antigens these receptors bind are not known. Using immunoSEQ multiplex PCR, the repertoire was profiled, and TCRdb retains in-frame clones only, with some absent. The sample shows some 110,000 clones, 93% of them seen only once. The sample consisted of unstimulated CD8+ T cells sorted from spleen or lymph node cells, taken before transplant. These receptor sequences come from a human donor who was the organ donor for an intestinal transplant. Each CDR3 is given with its conserved first and last residue. A D gene is named only where the DNA matches it firmly. Only some rows state a clone size, as once, few, many or a class for expanded clones.

clone size	D gene	J gene	V gene	CDR3 protein	CDR3 DNA
NA	TRBD1	TRBJ1-2	TRBV13	CASRIEGIGQGHGYTF	TGTGCCAGCAGGATTGAAGGAATTGGACAGGGCCATGGCTACACCTTC
NA	NA	TRBJ2-2	TRBV5-1	CASSLKGVNTGELFF	TGCGCCAGCAGCTTAAAGGGGGTTAACACCGGGGAGCTGTTTTTT
NA	NA	TRBJ1-1	TRBV19	CASSIGQGNTEAFF	TGTGCCAGTAGTATAGGGCAGGGGAACACTGAAGCTTTCTTT
NA	NA	TRBJ2-6	TRBV9	CASSHRSGANVLTF	TGTGCCAGCAGTCACCGGTCTGGGGCCAACGTCCTGACTTTC
NA	TRBD2	TRBJ2-5	TRBV25-1	CASSEWEGLETQYF	TGTGCCAGCAGTGAATGGGAGGGTTTGGAGACCCAGTACTTC
NA	TRBD1	TRBJ1-2	TRBV4-1	CASSQDRLTGASYGYTF	TGCGCCAGCAGCCAAGATCGACTCACAGGGGCCAGCTATGGCTACACCTTC
NA	NA	TRBJ1-2	TRBV27	CASKGGEANYGYTF	TGTGCCAGCAAGGGGGGGGAAGCTAACTATGGCTACACCTTC
NA	NA	TRBJ2-7	TRBV21-1	CAIPFVTSFYEQYF	TGTGCCATCCCCTTTGTGACTAGCTTCTACGAGCAGTACTTC
once	NA	TRBJ2-1	TRBV29-1	CSVRGGSSVSNEQFF	TGCAGCGTTAGGGGGGGGTCTAGCGTGTCCAATGAGCAGTTCTTC
once	TRBD1	TRBJ2-5	TRBV7-9	CASSYRTGLGWETQYF	TGTGCCAGCAGCTATCGGACAGGGCTAGGTTGGGAGACCCAGTACTTC
NA	TRBD2	TRBJ2-3	TRBV7-9	CASSQPGRAGLHTQYF	TGTGCCAGCAGCCAGCCGGGGAGGGCCGGTTTACATACGCAGTATTTT
NA	TRBD2	TRBJ2-5	TRBV15	CATSRAGEGQETQYF	TGTGCCACCAGCAGGGCGGGAGAAGGCCAAGAGACCCAGTACTTC
NA	NA	TRBJ2-7	TRBV7-2	CASSLASWGHLYEQYF	TGTGCCAGCAGCTTAGCGTCGTGGGGACACTTATACGAGCAGTACTTC
NA	NA	TRBJ2-7	TRBV4-3	CASSPGPAGPEQYF	TGCGCCAGCAGCCCGGGGCCCGCGGGCCCCGAGCAGTACTTC
NA	NA	TRBJ1-2	TRBV7-2	CASSSAGLYGYTF	TGTGCCAGCAGCTCAGCAGGGCTCTATGGCTACACCTTC
NA	NA	TRBJ2-1	TRBV7-6	CASSSIADLRYEQFF	TGTGCCAGCAGCTCAATAGCGGATTTGCGCTATGAGCAGTTCTTC
NA	NA	TRBJ1-1	TRBV9	CASSVGGHPNTEAFF	TGTGCCAGCAGCGTAGGGGGACATCCGAACACTGAAGCTTTCTTT
NA	TRBD2	TRBJ2-3	TRBV27	CASRGTSGSSPDTQYF	TGTGCCAGCAGGGGGACTAGCGGGAGTAGCCCAGATACGCAGTATTTT
NA	NA	TRBJ2-1	TRBV11-2	CASSRAVSYNEQFF	TGTGCCAGCAGCCGGGCTGTCTCCTACAATGAGCAGTTCTTC
NA	TRBD1	TRBJ2-1	TRBV4-1	CASRPSGGNEQFF	TGCGCCAGCAGGCCTTCAGGGGGCAATGAGCAGTTCTTC
NA	NA	TRBJ1-2	TRBV6-1	CASIVGFGYTF	TGTGCCAGTATAGTGGGGTTCGGCTACACCTTC
NA	NA	TRBJ2-7	TRBV7-8	CASSLASLYEQYF	TGTGCCAGCAGCTTAGCTAGCCTCTACGAGCAGTACTTC
NA	NA	TRBJ2-1	TRBV5-8	CASSLESRTGYSYNEQFF	TGTGCCAGCAGCTTGGAGTCCCGGACTGGATACTCCTACAATGAGCAGTTCTTC
NA	NA	TRBJ1-2	TRBV28	CASSLGAVTNYGYTF	TGTGCCAGCAGTTTAGGGGCAGTGACTAACTATGGCTACACCTTC
NA	NA	TRBJ2-1	TRBV5-6	CASRIWAGDNEQFF	TGTGCCAGCAGGATCTGGGCAGGGGACAATGAGCAGTTCTTC
NA	NA	TRBJ1-4	TRBV4-3	CASSQDQRATNEKLFF	TGCGCCAGCAGCCAAGATCAGAGGGCAACTAATGAAAAACTGTTTTTT
NA	TRBD2	TRBJ2-1	TRBV28	CASSRRAGKGYNEQFF	TGTGCCAGCAGTCGTCGAGCGGGAAAAGGATACAATGAGCAGTTCTTC
NA	NA	TRBJ1-1	TRBV4-2	CASSLGLQNTEAFF	TGTGCCAGCAGCCTGGGACTTCAGAACACTGAAGCTTTCTTT
NA	TRBD2	TRBJ2-5	TRBV30	CAWGGLAGETQYF	TGTGCCTGGGGCGGACTAGCGGGGGAGACCCAGTACTTC
NA	TRBD2	TRBJ2-7	TRBV2	CASNGDGREQYF	TGTGCCAGCAACGGGGACGGGAGGGAGCAGTACTTC
NA	NA	TRBJ2-7	TRBV7-2	CASSYETPWDASYEQYF	TGTGCCAGCAGCTACGAAACCCCCTGGGACGCCTCCTACGAGCAGTACTTC
NA	TRBD1	TRBJ2-5	TRBV5-4	CASSSRGQGEETQYF	TGTGCCAGCAGCTCCCGGGGACAGGGGGAAGAGACCCAGTACTTC
NA	NA	TRBJ2-1	TRBV4-1	CASSPWGSSRPEQFF	TGCGCCAGCAGCCCGTGGGGAAGTAGCCGCCCTGAGCAGTTCTTC
NA	NA	TRBJ2-1	TRBV21-1	CASSKVEREGPHNEQFF	TGTGCCAGCAGCAAAGTAGAGCGGGAGGGCCCCCACAATGAGCAGTTCTTC
once	NA	TRBJ2-1	TRBV29-1	CSVGEDNEQFF	TGCAGCGTTGGGGAGGACAATGAGCAGTTCTTC